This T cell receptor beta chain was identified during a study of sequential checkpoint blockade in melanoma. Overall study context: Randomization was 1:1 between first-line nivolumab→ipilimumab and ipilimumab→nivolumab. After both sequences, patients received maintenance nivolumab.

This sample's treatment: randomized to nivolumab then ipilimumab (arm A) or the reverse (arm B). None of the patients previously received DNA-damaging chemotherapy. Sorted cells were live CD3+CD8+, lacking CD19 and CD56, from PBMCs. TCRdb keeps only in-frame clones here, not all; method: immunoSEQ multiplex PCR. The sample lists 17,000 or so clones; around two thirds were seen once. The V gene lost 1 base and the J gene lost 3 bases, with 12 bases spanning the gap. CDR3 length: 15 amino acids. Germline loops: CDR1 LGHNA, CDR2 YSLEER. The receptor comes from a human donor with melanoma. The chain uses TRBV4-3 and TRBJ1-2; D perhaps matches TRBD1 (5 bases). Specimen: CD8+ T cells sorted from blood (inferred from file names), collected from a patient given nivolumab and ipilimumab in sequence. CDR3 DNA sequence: TGCGCCAGCAGCCAAGTGTCGCAGGGCGACTATGGCTACACCTTC. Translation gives CASSQVSQGDYGYTF.